This T cell receptor beta chain emerged from a study of CD8+ T cells in alopecia areata listed by TCRdb under 2018. Regarding the study in general: Treated patients were enrolled in an open-label pilot trial of oral tofacitinib, 5 to 10 mg twice daily, for moderate-to-severe alopecia areata. Tofacitinib was administered for 6 to 18 months, and 6 months of follow-up off drug were then conducted to assess delayed response and recurrence. For the treated patients, the SALT score, which quantifies what percentage of scalp surface area is affected, served as the measure of disease severity. To study T cell clonal expansion in alopecia areata, the researchers applied high-throughput TCRbeta sequencing to both the C3H/HeJ mouse model and human patients. Scalp tissue and sorted CD4+ and CD8+ peripheral blood T cells from patchy and totalis/universalis alopecia areata patients and from healthy controls were covered by human TCRbeta sequencing. Biopsies were taken from tofacitinib-treated patients at baseline and again at 4 and 24 weeks into treatment, and several of those patients also had a later scalp biopsy. Clonality in the scalp was compared among normal scalp (n=4), patchy alopecia areata scalp (n=8), and alopecia totalis/universalis scalp (n=8). The RNA source kit depended on sample type: the PAXgene miRNA kit for fixed scalp, the miRNeasy kit for PBMCs, and the RNeasy kit for mouse skin. Amplification of TCRbeta CDR3 regions was done by immunoSEQ multiplex PCR using 35 Vbeta forward primers and 13 Jbeta reverse primers. Overall study outcomes, separate from this receptor: Shared TCR sequences between patients were less evident than in mice, which may be partly attributable to HLA diversity in the patient population. Because the treated cohort was small and included a single nonresponder, larger studies are needed to assess links between baseline CD8+ expansion and response. During tofacitinib treatment, many expanded lesional clones remained in scalp and blood, and this persistence may partly explain relapse after treatment is stopped. Lesional scalp, especially in alopecia totalis/universalis, showed higher clonality and more expanded CD8+ clones than normal scalp, suggesting antigenic drive. Scalp clonality and the number of expanded CD8+ clones among the top 100 scalp clones were significantly decreased by tofacitinib. Scalp TCR repertoire analysis is complicated because resident alphabeta T cells in normal human skin are also sequenced, whereas mouse skin is dominated by gammadelta T cells.

Taken with the paper, the label for time point translates to: 4 weeks on oral tofacitinib. According to the study, the label for this sample's treatment or condition signals: oral pan-JAK inhibitor, 5-10 mg twice daily. Peripheral blood and lesional scalp punch biopsies were obtained from patients with alopecia areata. PBMCs were separated by density centrifugation and stained for CD3, CD4 and CD8, after which CD4+ and CD8+ T cells were sorted on a FACSAria. Preparation of the library involved the immunoSEQ multiplex PCR assay. RNA was extracted from all samples and reverse transcribed into cDNA, which served as template for TCR sequencing. SuperScript III was used for first-strand cDNA synthesis, primed with a 2:1 mix of oligo-dT and random hexamers. A synthetic immune receptor repertoire was used to measure amplification bias, and any remaining bias was corrected computationally. Turning to the authors' computational methods: Raw reads were preprocessed to remove errors, and CDR3 was defined by IMGT conventions from the conserved cysteine to phenylalanine. To get clonality, Shannon entropy was normalized by log2 of the number of productive unique TCRs and the result was subtracted from 1. Whether each scalp clone was CD4 or CD8 was inferred by checking scalp TCRbeta sequences against the CD4 and CD8 repertoires from sorted blood. This is the immuneACCESS table as TCRdb keeps it, with only in-frame sequences that have V and J called. A part of the clones is gone; compared with another copy, unresolved V genes explain less than half, and the rest is unexplained. The V and J calls and clone size were taken over from that table, and D and trimming were inferred from the DNA. This sample gives over 95,000 clones in total; 60% to 75% of them show up just once. Jointly, the top ten make up about 14% of the sample.

Worth noting for this clone: This receptor's antigen is unknown. Base qualities are missing; no much larger clone stands one base away.

Reading from cysteine to phenylalanine, the CDR3 counts 18 amino acids. The read is trimmed to its CDR3 DNA, 54 bases read in frame from base 1. Trimmed from V: 1 base; trimmed from J: 6 bases; junction bases lacking a gene match: 11. The chain is assembled from TRBV23-1 and TRBJ1-6, with 8 junctional bases fitting TRBD1. TRBV23-1 is flagged as an ORF with uncertain function. This TCR came from a human donor with alopecia areata. The material sequenced was CD8+ T cells sorted from blood, taken at week 4, from a patient treated with tofacitinib. The DNA sequence is given as TGCGCCAGCAGTCAATGTGCCAGGGGGCGCATGATTAATTCACCCCTCCACTTT. It codes for CASSQCARGRMINSPLHF.